The 28 T cell receptor beta chains given below trace back to one sample, sequenced in a study of CD8 T cells in ankylosing spondylitis. Whole-study findings and limits: The study identified a TCR beta motif of under ten highly homologous variants that appeared characteristic of ankylosing spondylitis blood.

TCRdb re-called the 5' RACE reads with MiXCR, one entry per CDR3 protein. This table has approximately 440,000 distinct CDR3 sequences, roughly 15% appearing once. These receptors lack a known antigen. Input material: blood, either unsorted or a sorted T cell fraction (not recorded which). These receptor sequences come from a male donor with ankylosing spondylitis.

The chain links TRBV9 to TRBJ1-2; tentative D call: TRBD1 (5 bases). Germline V gene lookup returns CDR1 SGDLS and CDR2 YYNGEE. The CDR3 is made up of 14 amino acids. V lost 0 bases, J lost 4 bases, and 10 bases lay in between. The CDR3 loop reads CASSVDQGSYGYTF. The CDR3, as DNA: TGTGCCAGCAGCGTAGATCAGGGATCCTATGGCTACACCTTC.

This clonotype has only a few counts. V gene TRBV5-1 combines with J gene TRBJ1-1; 7 nucleotides match TRBD1. V shed 4 bases and J 1 base; nucleotides not matched to a gene: 7. This CDR3 is built from 15 residues. CDR1 is SGHRS and CDR2 is YFSETQ in the germline V gene. DNA for the CDR3: TGCGCCAGCAGCAAAGGACAGGCGCCGAACACTGAAGCTTTCTTT. Its protein is CASSKGQAPNTEAFF.

The genes are TRBV11-2 and TRBJ2-1; 11 bases are a match to TRBD2. In germline, CDR1 is SGHAT, CDR2 FQNNGV. With 1 base clipped from V and 9 bases from J, the junction kept 14 bases outside the gene matches. The CDR3 sequence is 18 residues long. This CDR3 reads CASSLGSGGALGPGEQFF. CDR3 sequence (DNA): TGTGCCAGCAGCTTAGGTAGCGGGGGGGCCCTAGGACCTGGTGAGCAGTTCTTC.

The chain combines TRBV7-9 with TRBJ1-2; 7 positions match TRBD1. From germline, CDR1 is SEHNR and CDR2 FQNEAQ (reference sequence). V was clipped by 5 bases and J by 1 base; unmatched bases: 7. This CDR3 spans 15 amino acids. In DNA, the CDR3 is TGTGCCAGCAGCCTGACAGGGCGGGGTAACTATGGCTACACCTTC. This gives the protein CASSLTGRGNYGYTF. The full variable domain, rest sourced from reference TRBV7-9 and TRBJ1-2, is DTGVSQNPRHKITKRGQNVTFRCDPISEHNRLYWYRQTLGQGPEFLTYFQNEAQLEKSRLLSDRFSAERPKGSFSTLEIQRTEQGDSAMYLCASSLTGRGNYGYTFGSGTRLTVV.

CDR3 coding DNA: TGTGCCAGCAGGCCCGGGACCGCGAATGAAAAACTGTTTTTT. It encodes CASRPGTANEKLFF. The chain employs TRBV2 and TRBJ1-4, with D tentatively TRBD1 (5 bases). The CDR3 length is 14 residues. The germline V gene encodes CDR1 SNHLY and CDR2 FYNNEI. Trimming pared 6 bases from V and 5 bases from J, leaving 13 bases between.

The chain combines TRBV7-3 with TRBJ2-1; 9 nucleotides align to TRBD2. The germline V gene has CDR1 SGHTA and CDR2 FQGTGA. V shed 1 base and J 5 bases; nucleotides not matched to a gene: 3. CDR3 length: 15 residues. This chain's CDR3 is CASSLSGGGHNEQFF. The CDR3 DNA is TGTGCCAGCAGCTTAAGCGGGGGGGGTCACAATGAGCAGTTCTTC. The full variable domain, in which reference TRBV7-3 and TRBJ2-1 provide the parts outside the CDR3, is GAGVSQTPSNKVTEKGKYVELRCDPISGHTALYWYRQSLGQGPEFLIYFQGTGAADDSGLPNDRFFAVRPEGSVSTLKIQRTERGDSAVYLCASSLSGGGHNEQFFGPGTRLTVL.

This clonotype was counted ten times or more. The chain uses TRBV28 and TRBJ1-6; D remains unclear. CDR3 size: 15 residues. Germline V gene lookup returns CDR1 MDHEN and CDR2 SYDVKM. Trimming pared 5 bases from V and 6 bases from J, leaving 14 bases between. The CDR3, as DNA: TGTGCCAGCAGTAAGACCCTAGGGATTAATTCACCCCTCCACTTT. The encoded protein is CASSKTLGINSPLHF.

The sample holds a few counts of this clonotype. The gene calls are TRBV20-1 and TRBJ2-1, with D possibly being TRBD1 or TRBD2 (5 bases each). This CDR3 comprises 14 residues. CDR1 and CDR2 from the germline V gene are DFQATT and SNEGSKA (reference sequence). The germline V and J ends were trimmed by 1 base and 5 bases, with 12 bases remaining between them. CDR3 sequence reads: CSARGDLSHNEQFF. CDR3 DNA sequence: TGCAGTGCTAGAGGGGACCTCAGCCACAATGAGCAGTTCTTC.

This clonotype came up a few times. The DNA of the CDR3 is TGTGCCAGCAGTGAAAAGGTTGTTAGCAATCAGCCCCAGCATTTT. It specifies CASSEKVVSNQPQHF. The V call is TRBV6-1, the J call TRBJ1-5; D remains unclear. V was clipped by 2 bases and J by 0 bases, with 8 bases between them. The CDR3 has 15 amino acids. Germline CDR1 is MNHNS and CDR2 is SASEGT.

This chain joins TRBV19 and TRBJ2-3, with unresolved D. The CDR3 sequence is 12 residues long. Germline V lookup: CDR1 LNHDA, CDR2 SQIVND (reference sequence). The V end was cut by 6 bases, the J end by 4 bases, with 8 bases between. DNA for the CDR3: TGTGCCAGTAGCCGATTGGCAGATACGCAGTATTTT. Translating gives CASSRLADTQYF.

The rearrangement uses TRBV20-1 and TRBJ1-5; possible D gene TRBD1, 6 bases. V gave up 1 base and J gave up 6 bases, with 16 bases separating them. The CDR3 loop spans 15 amino acids. CDR1 is DFQATT and CDR2 is SNEGSKA in the germline V gene (reference sequence). The CDR3 coding sequence is TGCAGTGCTAGAGGTGGCGCAGGGGCATCTCAGCCCCAGCATTTT. This sequence encodes CSARGGAGASQPQHF.

The J gene is TRBJ1-1, the V gene TRBV6-1; tentative D call: TRBD1 (6 bases). The CDR3 covers 15 residues. The germline V gene has CDR1 MNHNS and CDR2 SASEGT. Between the trimmed V and J ends, which lost 6 bases and 2 bases, there was a span of 16 bases. The CDR3 here is CASSHRQELNTEAFF. CDR3 coding DNA: TGTGCCAGCAGCCACAGACAGGAGCTAAACACTGAAGCTTTCTTT.

This clonotype was seen a few times. The genes are TRBV6-1 and TRBJ2-2, with 8 positions matching TRBD1. Looked up from germline, CDR1 is MNHNS and CDR2 is SASEGT. The CDR3 spans 15 residues. J gave up 5 bases and V 6 bases, and 8 bases lay outside the gene matches. The CDR3 sequence is CASRGQGAYTGELFF. CDR3 DNA: TGTGCCAGCAGGGGGCAGGGGGCGTATACCGGGGAGCTGTTTTTT.

The chain has TRBV5-1 and TRBJ1-1; no reliable D call. V lost 4 bases and J lost 3, with 10 bases in between. This CDR3 spans 13 amino acids. Germline V CDR1 and CDR2: SGHRS, YFSETQ. The CDR3 DNA reads TGCGCCAGCAGCGACGGGTGGGACACTGAAGCTTTCTTT. Amino acid sequence: CASSDGWDTEAFF.

This clonotype showed up just a few times. V and J are TRBV5-1 and TRBJ2-3; the match to TRBD1 covers 7 bases. Trimming removed 0 bases from V and 5 bases from J; junction bases left unmatched: 6. This CDR3 comprises 15 residues. Germline V gene lookup returns CDR1 SGHRS and CDR2 YFSETQ. This chain's CDR3 is CASSLERGPGDTQYF. CDR3 coding DNA: TGCGCCAGCAGCTTGGAAAGGGGGCCGGGAGATACGCAGTATTTT.

Ten or more counts support this clonotype. The gene calls are TRBV20-1 and TRBJ1-1; a weak D match, TRBD1 (5 bases). CDR1 is DFQATT and CDR2 is SNEGSKA in the germline V gene (reference sequence). Trimming took 1 base from V and 4 from J, leaving 7 bases between them. The CDR3 runs to 12 residues. The CDR3 is CSARVQVTEAFF. CDR3 DNA sequence: TGCAGTGCTAGAGTACAGGTCACTGAAGCTTTCTTT.

V usage is TRBV27 and J usage is TRBJ2-3; 11 nucleotides agree with TRBD2. Germline-derived CDR1 and CDR2 are MNHEY and SMNVEV (reference sequence). Trimming cost V 5 bases and J 3 bases; bases outside gene matches: 4. The CDR3 loop spans 15 amino acids. CDR3 residues: CASSISGGATDTQYF. CDR3 sequence (DNA): TGTGCCAGCAGTATTAGCGGGGGGGCGACAGATACGCAGTATTTT.

Written as DNA, the CDR3 is TGCGCCAGCAGCGCGGTGGCCGGGACCAATGAGCAGTTCTTC. It specifies CASSAVAGTNEQFF. The rearrangement uses TRBV5-1 and TRBJ2-1; D possibly matches TRBD1 or TRBD2 (5 bases each). Trimming took off 4 bases at V and 6 bases at J, with 14 bases between the two ends. Per germline, CDR1 SGHRS and CDR2 YFSETQ. The CDR3 length is 14 residues.

Ten or more counts support this clonotype. This rearrangement joins TRBV30 to TRBJ2-1; either TRBD1 or TRBD2 may fit D (5 bases each). Per the germline V gene, CDR1 is GTSNPN and CDR2 is SVGIG (reference sequence). V was clipped by 0 bases and J by 6 bases, with 12 bases between them. The CDR3 runs to 14 residues. CDR3 amino acids: CAWSVLGAANEQFF. The DNA of the CDR3 is TGTGCCTGGAGTGTACTAGGGGCAGCCAATGAGCAGTTCTTC.

This clonotype was detected only a few times. This chain uses TRBV28 with TRBJ2-7, with a tentative D call TRBD2 (5 bases). Germline V CDR1 and CDR2: MDHEN, SYDVKM. The CDR3 sequence is 19 residues long. Trimming left V 6 bases short and J 2 bases short, with 29 bases between. The CDR3 DNA reads as TGTGCCAGCAGCCCCTCCCTAGGTGATAGTCTAGCCGCCCCCTACGAGCAGTACTTC. Encoded protein: CASSPSLGDSLAAPYEQYF.

V is TRBV6-5 and J is TRBJ1-1; D is ambiguous. Germline values: CDR1 MNHEY, CDR2 SVGAGI. V shed 0 bases and J shed 3 bases, with 11 bases lying between them. There are 15 residues in the CDR3. Here the CDR3 DNA reads TGTGCCAGCAGTTACTCCTCACCTAGGGACACTGAAGCTTTCTTT. This encodes CASSYSSPRDTEAFF.

V gene TRBV2 combines with J gene TRBJ2-5; 7 nucleotides line up with TRBD1. Germline V gene data show CDR1 as SNHLY and CDR2 as FYNNEI. The CDR3 covers 14 residues. The ends lost 8 bases at V and 5 bases at J; junction bases unmatched: 11. The CDR3 DNA sequence: TGTGCCAGCTACCTGGGACAGTCCTGGGAGACCCAGTACTTC. Residues: CASYLGQSWETQYF.

The gene calls are TRBV7-9 and TRBJ2-7; 8 bases are a match to TRBD1. The V segment lost 1 base and the J segment 2 bases; nucleotides outside the gene matches: 10. The germline V gene encodes CDR1 SEHNR and CDR2 FQNEAQ (reference sequence). There are 17 residues in the CDR3. CDR3 nucleotides: TGTGCCAGCAGCTTAGTCCCTGGACAGGGTAGGACCTACGAGCAGTACTTC. The encoded protein is CASSLVPGQGRTYEQYF.

Worth noting for this clonotype: Since a much larger clone is just one base distant, this may be a read error. This sequence joins TRBV5-1 and TRBJ2-5, with unresolved D. This CDR3 is built from 14 residues. V was cut by 6 bases and J by 1 base, with 13 bases left in between. Germline V gives CDR1 SGHRS, CDR2 YFSETQ. CDR3 nucleotides: TGCGCCAGCACCTCCGTAGGTCGCCAAGAGACCCAGTACTTC. Translation: CASTSVGRQETQYF.

As DNA, the CDR3 is TGCGCCAGCAGCAGTCGGGGGCTATCCTACAATGAGCAGTTCTTC. Protein sequence: CASSSRGLSYNEQFF. This chain uses TRBV5-1 with TRBJ2-1; D possibly matches TRBD1 or TRBD2 (6 bases each). V lost 4 bases and J 1 base, leaving 12 bases between the germline ends. CDR1 is SGHRS and CDR2 is YFSETQ in the germline V gene. The length of the CDR3 is 15 residues. Drawing the rest from reference TRBV5-1 and TRBJ2-1, the complete variable domain is KAGVTQTPRYLIKTRGQQVTLSCSPISGHRSVSWYQQTPGQGLQFLFEYFSETQRNKGNFPGRFSGRQFSNSRSEMNVSTLELGDSALYLCASSSRGLSYNEQFFGPGTRLTVL.

This clonotype has just a few counts. The genes are TRBV14 and TRBJ2-1; D may be TRBD2 (6 bases). The CDR3 is made up of 16 amino acids. V lost 4 bases, J lost 1 base, and 14 bases lay in between. The germline gives CDR1 SGHDN, CDR2 FVKESK. CDR3 protein: CASSPGTLGSYNEQFF. In DNA form, the CDR3 reads TGTGCCAGCAGCCCTGGGACTCTGGGATCCTACAATGAGCAGTTCTTC.

V and J are TRBV20-1 and TRBJ1-3, with D perhaps matching TRBD1 (6 bases). V lost 7 bases to trimming and J lost 0 bases, with 19 bases between them. CDR3 length equals 16 residues. Per germline, CDR1 DFQATT and CDR2 SNEGSKA (reference sequence). This chain's CDR3 is CSVPGAGGFSGNTIYF. The CDR3 DNA reads as TGCAGTGTCCCAGGGGCGGGGGGATTCTCTGGAAACACCATATATTTT.

The rearrangement links TRBV5-5 to TRBJ2-2, with D unclear. The CDR3 loop spans 18 amino acids. The germline V and J ends were trimmed by 4 bases and 2 bases, with 21 bases remaining between them. Germline CDR1 reads SGHKS; CDR2 reads YYEKEE (reference sequence). CDR3 sequence (DNA): TGTGCCAGCAGCCTGGCTAGATGGACGACGACTAACACCGGGGAGCTGTTTTTT. Its protein product is CASSLARWTTTNTGELFF.